This TCR beta chain came from a study of cytomegalovirus exposure and HLA in healthy donors. Study context: A subsequent analysis stated that the 100 to 150 validation repertoires were run on the same platform as the 650 to 850 first-cohort repertoires.

Notes on the study in general: Subsequent analysis showed first-cohort TCR clusters tending to co-occur in approximately 120 validation repertoires. Diagnosis of cytomegalovirus status made by the classifier reportedly showed high specificity and sensitivity. There were some public TCRs occurring in many donors, but most TCR sequences were rare.

The CDR3 has 16 residues. V was cut by 3 bases and J by 5 bases, with 18 bases left in between. Looked up from germline, CDR1 is MNHNS and CDR2 is SASEGT. In regard to this clone: What it binds is unknown.

Repertoires were generated with immunoSEQ multiplex PCR, while TCRdb's copy carries only in-frame clones and drops some. In the table there are more than 95,000 clones, about 91% of which are singletons. The chain joins TRBV6-1 to TRBJ2-3, with a possible D match to TRBD1 (6 bases). The TCR comes from a man in his late teens or twenties in good health and CMV-seronegative. The material sequenced was PBMCs. The CDR3 DNA reads as TGTGCCAGCAGTGATTTCCGGACAGCCGGCGTAGATACGCAGTATTTT. This codes for CASSDFRTAGVDTQYF.